This TCR beta chain was sequenced during a study of T cell repertoires in cytomegalovirus infection. Study-level background: A matching HLA type, together with CMV infection, was signaled by public TCR beta signatures. Study-wide points: Clonotypes of TCR beta that were HLA-C-restricted and CMV-specific dominated the ex vivo response. Individuals carrying CMV plus the relevant HLA were identified by cumulative frequency of public TCR beta families.

Worth noting for this clonotype: Its target is unknown.

MiXCR, applied by TCRdb to the reads, yields one record per CDR3 protein. The top ten clones hold around 60% of a sample with 200,000 or so distinct CDR3 sequences, approximately 38% of them seen once. The TCR sequence derives from a human donor in good health (CMV status not recorded). Some clones in this sample may be carry-over from other donors' samples. Sequenced here: CD8+ T cells from cultured PBMCs, sampled from culture after CMV antigen stimulation.

CDR3 amino acids: CASSPDTLNTEAFF. CDR3 DNA sequence: TGTGCCAGCAGTCCCGACACTTTGAACACTGAAGCTTTCTTT. J is TRBJ1-1 and V is TRBV28, with no clear D. CDR3 size: 14 residues. V shed 5 bases and J shed 0 bases, with 10 bases lying between them. The germline V gene has CDR1 MDHEN and CDR2 SYDVKM.